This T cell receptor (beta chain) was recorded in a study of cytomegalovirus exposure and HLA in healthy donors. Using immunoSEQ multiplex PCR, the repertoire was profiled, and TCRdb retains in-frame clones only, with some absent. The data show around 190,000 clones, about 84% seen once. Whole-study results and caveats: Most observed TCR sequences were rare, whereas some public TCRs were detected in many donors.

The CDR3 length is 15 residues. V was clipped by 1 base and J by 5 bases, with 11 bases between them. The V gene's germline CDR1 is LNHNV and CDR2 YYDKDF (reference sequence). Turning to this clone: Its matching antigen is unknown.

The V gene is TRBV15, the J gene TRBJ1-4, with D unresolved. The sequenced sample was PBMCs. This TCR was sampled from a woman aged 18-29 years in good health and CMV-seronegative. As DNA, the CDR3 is TGTGCCACCAGCAGAGTGGAGGCCCAAAATGAAAAACTGTTTTTT. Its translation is CATSRVEAQNEKLFF.